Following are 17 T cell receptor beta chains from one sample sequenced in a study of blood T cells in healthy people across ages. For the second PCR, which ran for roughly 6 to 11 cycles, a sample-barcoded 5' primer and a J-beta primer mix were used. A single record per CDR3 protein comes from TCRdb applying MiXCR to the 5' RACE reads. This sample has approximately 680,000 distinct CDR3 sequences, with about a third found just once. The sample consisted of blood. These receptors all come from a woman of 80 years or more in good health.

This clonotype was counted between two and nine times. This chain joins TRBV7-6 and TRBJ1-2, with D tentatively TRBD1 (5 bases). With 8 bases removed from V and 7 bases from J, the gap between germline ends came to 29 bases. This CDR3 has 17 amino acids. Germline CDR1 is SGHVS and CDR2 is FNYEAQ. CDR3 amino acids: CASGRPTPLEGKVGYTF. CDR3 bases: TGTGCCAGCGGCCGACCGACACCTTTGGAGGGGAAAGTTGGCTACACCTTC.

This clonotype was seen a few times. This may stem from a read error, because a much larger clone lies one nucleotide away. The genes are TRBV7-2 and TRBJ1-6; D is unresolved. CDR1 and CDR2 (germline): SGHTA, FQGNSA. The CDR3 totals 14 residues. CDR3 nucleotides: TGTGCCAACAGCTTAGTCGCAGCCAATTCACCCCTCCACTTT. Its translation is CANSLVAANSPLHF.

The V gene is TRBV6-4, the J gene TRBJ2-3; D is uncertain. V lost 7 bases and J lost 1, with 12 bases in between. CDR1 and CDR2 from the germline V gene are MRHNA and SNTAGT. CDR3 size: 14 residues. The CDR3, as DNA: TGTGCCAGCAAGCAGTCCCCCGGCACAGATACGCAGTATTTT. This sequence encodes CASKQSPGTDTQYF.

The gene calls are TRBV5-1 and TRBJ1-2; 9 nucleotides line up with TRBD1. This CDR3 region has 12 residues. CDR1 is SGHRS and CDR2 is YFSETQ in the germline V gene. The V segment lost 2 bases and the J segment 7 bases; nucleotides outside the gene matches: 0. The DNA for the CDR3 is TGCGCCAGCAGCTTACAGGGGGCTGGCTACACCTTC. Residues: CASSLQGAGYTF.

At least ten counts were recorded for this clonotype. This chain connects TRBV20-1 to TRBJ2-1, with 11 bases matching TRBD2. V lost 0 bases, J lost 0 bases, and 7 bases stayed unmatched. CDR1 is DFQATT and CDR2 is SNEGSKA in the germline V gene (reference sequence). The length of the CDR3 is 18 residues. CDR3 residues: CSARDGLAGGPSYNEQFF. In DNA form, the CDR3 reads TGCAGTGCTAGAGACGGTCTAGCGGGGGGTCCCTCCTACAATGAGCAGTTCTTC.

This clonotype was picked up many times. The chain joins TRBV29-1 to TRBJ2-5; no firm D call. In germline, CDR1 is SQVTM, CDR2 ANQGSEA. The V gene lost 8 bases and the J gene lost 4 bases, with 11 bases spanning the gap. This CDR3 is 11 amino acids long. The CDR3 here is CSSRTLETQYF. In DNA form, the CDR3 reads TGCAGCTCACGTACCCTAGAGACCCAGTACTTC.

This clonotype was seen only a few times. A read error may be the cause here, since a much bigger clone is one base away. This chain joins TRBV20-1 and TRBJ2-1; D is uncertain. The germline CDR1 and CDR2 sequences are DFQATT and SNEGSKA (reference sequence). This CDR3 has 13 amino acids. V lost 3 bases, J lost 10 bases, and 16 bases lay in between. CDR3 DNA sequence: TGCAGTGCTAGTCGAACCACGGCGGTCGAGCAGTTCTTC. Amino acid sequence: CSASRTTAVEQFF.

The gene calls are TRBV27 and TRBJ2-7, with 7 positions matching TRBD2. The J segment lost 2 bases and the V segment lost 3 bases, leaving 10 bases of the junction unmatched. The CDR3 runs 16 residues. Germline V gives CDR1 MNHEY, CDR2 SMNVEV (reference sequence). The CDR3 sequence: CASSFGAGVLTYEQYF. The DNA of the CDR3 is TGTGCCAGCAGTTTTGGGGCGGGGGTACTAACCTACGAGCAGTACTTC.

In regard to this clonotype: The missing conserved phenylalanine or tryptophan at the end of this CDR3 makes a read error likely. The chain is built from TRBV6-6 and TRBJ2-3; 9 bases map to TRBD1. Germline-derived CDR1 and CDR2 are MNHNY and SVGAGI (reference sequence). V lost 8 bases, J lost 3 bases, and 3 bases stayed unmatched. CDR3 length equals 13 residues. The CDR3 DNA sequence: TGTGCCAGCGCGGGACAGGGTACAGATACGCAGTATTTG. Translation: CASAGQGTDTQYL.

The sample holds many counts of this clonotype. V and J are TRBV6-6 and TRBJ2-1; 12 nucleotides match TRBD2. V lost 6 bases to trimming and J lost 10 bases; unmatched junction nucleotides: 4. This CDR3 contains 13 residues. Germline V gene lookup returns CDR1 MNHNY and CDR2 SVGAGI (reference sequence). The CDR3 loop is CASRLAGGREQFF. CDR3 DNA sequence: TGTGCCAGCAGGCTAGCGGGGGGGCGAGAGCAGTTCTTC.

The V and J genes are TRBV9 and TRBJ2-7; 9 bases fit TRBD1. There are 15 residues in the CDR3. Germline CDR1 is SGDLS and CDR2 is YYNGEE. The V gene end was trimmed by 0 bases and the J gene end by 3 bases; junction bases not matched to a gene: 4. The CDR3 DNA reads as TGTGCCAGCAGCGTAGGTACAGGGGGCAACTACGAGCAGTACTTC. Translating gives CASSVGTGGNYEQYF.

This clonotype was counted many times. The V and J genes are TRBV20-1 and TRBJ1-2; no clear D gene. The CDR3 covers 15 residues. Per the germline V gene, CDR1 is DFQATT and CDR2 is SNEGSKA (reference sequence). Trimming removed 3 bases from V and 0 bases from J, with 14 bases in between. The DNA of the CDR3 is TGCAGTGCTAGTAGTTCTGGAGTTACTAACTATGGCTACACCTTC. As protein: CSASSSGVTNYGYTF.

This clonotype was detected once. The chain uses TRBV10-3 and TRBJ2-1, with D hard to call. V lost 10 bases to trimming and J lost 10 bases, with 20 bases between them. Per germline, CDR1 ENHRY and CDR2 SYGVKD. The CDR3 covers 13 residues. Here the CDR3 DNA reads TGTGCCACCGCCGGTAGTTTTGACCAGGAGCAGTTCTTC. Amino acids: CATAGSFDQEQFF.

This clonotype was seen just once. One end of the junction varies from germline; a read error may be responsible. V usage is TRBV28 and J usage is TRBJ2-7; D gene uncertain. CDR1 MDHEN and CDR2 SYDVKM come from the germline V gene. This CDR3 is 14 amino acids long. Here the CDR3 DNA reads TGTGCCTGCAGGTTGAGTGGGCGGACCTACGAGCAGTACTTC. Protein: CACRLSGRTYEQYF.

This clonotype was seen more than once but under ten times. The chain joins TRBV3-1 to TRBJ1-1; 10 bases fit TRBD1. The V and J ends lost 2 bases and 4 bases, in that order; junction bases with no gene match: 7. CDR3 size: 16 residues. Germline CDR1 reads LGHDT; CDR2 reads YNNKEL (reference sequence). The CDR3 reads CASSQPRQGAGTEAFF. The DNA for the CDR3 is TGTGCCAGCAGCCAACCACGACAGGGGGCCGGCACTGAAGCTTTCTTT.

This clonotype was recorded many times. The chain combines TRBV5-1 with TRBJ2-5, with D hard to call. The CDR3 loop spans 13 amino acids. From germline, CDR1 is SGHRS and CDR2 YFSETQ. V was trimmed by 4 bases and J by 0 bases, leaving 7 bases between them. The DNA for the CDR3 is TGCGCCAGCAGCCTGCAGTACCAAGAGACCCAGTACTTC. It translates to CASSLQYQETQYF.

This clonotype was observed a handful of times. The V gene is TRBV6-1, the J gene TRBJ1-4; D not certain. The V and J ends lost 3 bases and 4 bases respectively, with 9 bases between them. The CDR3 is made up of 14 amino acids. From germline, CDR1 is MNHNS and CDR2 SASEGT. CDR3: CASSETRVNEKLFF. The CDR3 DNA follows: TGTGCCAGCAGTGAGACAAGAGTTAATGAAAAACTGTTTTTT.